A selection of T cell receptor beta chains follows, all from one sample in a study of blood T cell repertoires in COVID-19. Only in-frame clones appear in the TCRdb table, and some are missing; sequencing was by immunoSEQ multiplex PCR. The sample consists of more than 110,000 clones, 80% to 90% of them appearing once. Sequencing was done on a sample of peripheral blood. These receptors were obtained from a woman aged 40 to 50 with acute or convalescent COVID-19. CDR3s leave out the opening cysteine and the closing phenylalanine or tryptophan. The D gene is left open where the match is weak.

J: TRBJ1-1; length: 10; D: .; V: TRBV24-1; CDR3: ATSDLSGVAF
J: TRBJ1-1; length: 12; D: .; V: TRBV6-2/TRBV6-3; CDR3: ASSYVGRGTEAF
J: TRBJ1-1; length: 11; D: TRBD1; V: TRBV19; CDR3: ASSIGQGTEAF
J: TRBJ2-3; length: 12; D: .; V: TRBV13; CDR3: ASSFRGGADTQY
J: TRBJ1-4; length: 10; D: TRBD1; V: TRBV2; CDR3: ASGTGFEKLF
J: TRBJ1-3; length: 13; D: .; V: TRBV3-1/TRBV3-2; CDR3: ASSRDTVSGNTIY
J: TRBJ2-1; length: 13; D: .; V: TRBV7-2; CDR3: ASSPYGWTGNEQF
J: TRBJ1-2; length: 11; D: .; V: TRBV7-2; CDR3: ASSLSPDYGYT
J: TRBJ1-5; length: 11; D: .; V: TRBV19; CDR3: ASRYQGNQPQH
J: TRBJ2-2; length: 15; D: TRBD2; V: TRBV18; CDR3: ASSLAGTSSYRGELF
J: TRBJ2-3; length: 10; D: .; V: TRBV6-5; CDR3: ASNRGTDTQY
J: TRBJ2-5; length: 14; D: TRBD2; V: TRBV4-2; CDR3: ASSQVAGGPGETQY
J: TRBJ1-1; length: 12; D: .; V: TRBV21-1; CDR3: ASSKAGGTLKAF
J: TRBJ1-2; length: 12; D: .; V: TRBV27; CDR3: ASSSNRVGYGYT
J: TRBJ2-1; length: 13; D: TRBD2; V: TRBV7-9; CDR3: ASTLTSGVYNEQF
J: TRBJ2-7; length: 11; D: .; V: TRBV12-3/TRBV12-4; CDR3: ASSLAEHYEQY
J: TRBJ1-4; length: 13; D: TRBD1; V: TRBV15; CDR3: ATSRDRTGDEKLF
J: TRBJ2-5; length: 11; D: .; V: TRBV4-3; CDR3: ASSQDRDGTQY
J: TRBJ2-1; length: 18; D: TRBD2; V: TRBV19; CDR3: ASSQRPGTSGRTPYNEQF
J: TRBJ1-3; length: 15; D: .; V: TRBV6-1; CDR3: ASSALELGGLGNTIY
J: TRBJ1-6; length: 13; D: TRBD1; V: TRBV4-3; CDR3: ASSQVGQDFSPLH
J: TRBJ2-5; length: 11; D: TRBD1; V: TRBV7-2; CDR3: ASSLTGMETQY
J: TRBJ2-3; length: 15; D: TRBD2; V: TRBV9; CDR3: ASSVGTSGGATDTQY
J: TRBJ2-5; length: 12; D: TRBD2; V: TRBV28; CDR3: ASSFGGTQETQY
J: TRBJ2-2; length: 12; D: TRBD2; V: TRBV10-3; CDR3: AISSGGNTGELF
J: TRBJ2-5; length: 14; D: TRBD1; V: TRBV7-2; CDR3: ASSQGPPGGVETQY
J: TRBJ1-1; length: 11; D: .; V: TRBV28; CDR3: ASSWASNTEAF
J: TRBJ2-5; length: 10; D: TRBD1; V: TRBV6-5; CDR3: ASSRGQETQY
J: TRBJ2-5; length: 9; D: TRBD1; V: TRBV20-1; CDR3: SGDRRETQY
J: TRBJ2-4; length: 17; D: .; V: TRBV5-4; CDR3: ASSFQSLGRVEAKNIQY
J: TRBJ1-3; length: 13; D: .; V: TRBV19; CDR3: ASSVIQGFRNTIY
J: TRBJ1-1; length: 14; D: TRBD1; V: TRBV5-1; CDR3: ASSSGPTGTGIEAF
J: TRBJ1-2; length: 11; D: TRBD1; V: TRBV10-3; CDR3: AITPGQHYGYT
J: TRBJ2-5; length: 14; D: .; V: TRBV2; CDR3: ASTRGGAKTEETQY
J: TRBJ2-7; length: 12; D: TRBD2; V: TRBV7-2; CDR3: ASSLGGGAYEQY
J: TRBJ2-2; length: 15; D: TRBD1; V: TRBV9; CDR3: ASSPMMGQGATGELF
J: TRBJ2-3; length: 11; D: .; V: TRBV9; CDR3: ASSVAVTDTQY